One sample yielded the 10 T cell receptor beta chains listed below, sequenced in a study of T cell responses to AZD1222 COVID-19 vaccine. Generated by immunoSEQ multiplex PCR, the TCRdb table keeps only in-frame clones and is missing some. The sample lists 44,000 or so clones, approximately 86% seen once, with over 40% in the top ten. Sequencing was performed on peripheral blood, taken on day 0 of AZD1222 vaccination. The receptors originated from an adult in good health.

The chain is built from TRBV10-3 and TRBJ1-2; 7 bases align to TRBD1. Trimming removed 6 bases from V and 4 bases from J; junction bases left unmatched: 5. The CDR3 is made up of 13 amino acids. Per the germline V gene, CDR1 is ENHRY and CDR2 is SYGVKD. CDR3 DNA sequence: TGTGCCATCAGCGAGACAGGGCCCTATGGCTACACCTTC. This encodes CAISETGPYGYTF.

The gene calls are TRBV10-2 and TRBJ2-2, with TRBD2 as a possible D gene (6 bases). This CDR3 contains 14 residues. The germline V gene encodes CDR1 WSHSY and CDR2 SAAADI. V was clipped by 1 base and J by 4 bases, with 7 bases between them. The CDR3 sequence: CASSEWRGTGELFF. CDR3 in DNA: TGCGCCAGCAGTGAGTGGAGGGGCACCGGGGAGCTGTTTTTT.

V and J are TRBV2 and TRBJ2-5, with 9 bases that match TRBD1. V lost 11 bases, J lost 5 bases, and 6 bases stayed unmatched. CDR3 size: 12 residues. Germline V lookup: CDR1 SNHLY, CDR2 FYNNEI. The CDR3 loop is CAGHRGPETQYF. The CDR3 DNA reads TGTGCCGGGCACAGGGGGCCGGAGACCCAGTACTTC.

This clone was observed a single time. The J gene is TRBJ1-6, the V gene TRBV5-4; D might be TRBD1 (5 bases). Deletions cut 0 bases from V and 3 bases from J, with 10 bases between. The CDR3 has 16 residues. CDR1 SGHNT and CDR2 YYREEE come from the germline V gene (reference sequence). DNA of the CDR3: TGTGCCAGCAGCTTGGGATCAGGGATCTATAATTCACCCCTCCACTTT. As protein: CASSLGSGIYNSPLHF.

The chain recombines TRBV15 with TRBJ1-6; D gene uncertain. This CDR3 contains 17 residues. Germline loops: CDR1 LNHNV, CDR2 YYDKDF (reference sequence). V lost 0 bases and J 1 base, leaving 10 bases between the germline ends. The CDR3 DNA reads as TGTGCCACCAGCAGAGAGCCGGGGAGATCCTATAATTCACCCCTCCACTTT. Protein product: CATSREPGRSYNSPLHF. The full variable domain, in which reference TRBV15 and TRBJ1-6 provide the parts outside the CDR3, is DAMVIQNPRYQVTQFGKPVTLSCSQTLNHNVMYWYQQKSSQAPKLLFHYYDKDFNNEADTPDNFQSRRPNTSFCFLDIRSPGLGDTAMYLCATSREPGRSYNSPLHFGNGTRLTVT.

This CDR3 reads CASSRPTGYTEAFF. CDR3 coding DNA: TGCGCCAGCAGCCGCCCGACAGGGTACACTGAAGCTTTCTTT. V and J are TRBV4-1 and TRBJ1-1, with 7 bases identical to TRBD1. V trimming: 4 bases; J trimming: 3 bases; junction bases outside the gene matches: 5. The CDR3 sequence is 14 residues long. Germline V gene lookup returns CDR1 MGHRA and CDR2 YSYEKL.

This chain uses TRBV25-1 with TRBJ2-3; D may be TRBD1 (5 bases). V lost 7 bases to trimming and J lost 4 bases, with 18 bases between them. Per the germline V gene, CDR1 is MGHDK and CDR2 is SYGVNS. This CDR3 contains 15 residues. CDR3 in DNA: TGTGCCAGCACGGCCCTCCACAGGCGTCCAGATACGCAGTATTTT. This sequence encodes CASTALHRRPDTQYF.

The chain carries TRBV20-1 and TRBJ2-3; the match to TRBD1 covers 7 bases. The J segment lost 5 bases and the V segment lost 6 bases, leaving 11 bases of the junction unmatched. Germline V gene data show CDR1 as DFQATT and CDR2 as SNEGSKA (reference sequence). The CDR3 is made up of 14 amino acids. The CDR3 sequence: CSASGAGGIDTQYF. Written as DNA, the CDR3 is TGCAGTGCAAGTGGGGCAGGGGGTATAGATACGCAGTATTTT.

This chain uses TRBV5-1 with TRBJ2-7; D ambiguous. CDR1 is SGHRS and CDR2 is YFSETQ in the germline V gene. The CDR3 covers 15 residues. V lost 0 bases, J lost 2 bases, and 12 bases lay in between. CDR3 in DNA: TGCGCCAGCAGCTTGGAGTTGGACGGACCCTACGAGCAGTACTTC. This translates into CASSLELDGPYEQYF.

CDR3 sequence reads: CASSPGRAGGLFTDTQYF. CDR3 in DNA: TGTGCCAGCAGCCCTGGGCGAGCGGGAGGACTCTTCACAGATACGCAGTATTTT. The chain joins TRBV11-2 to TRBJ2-3, with 9 bases matching TRBD2. CDR1 and CDR2 from the germline V gene are SGHAT and FQNNGV. The length of the CDR3 is 18 residues. The J segment lost 2 bases and the V segment lost 5 bases, leaving 14 bases of the junction unmatched.